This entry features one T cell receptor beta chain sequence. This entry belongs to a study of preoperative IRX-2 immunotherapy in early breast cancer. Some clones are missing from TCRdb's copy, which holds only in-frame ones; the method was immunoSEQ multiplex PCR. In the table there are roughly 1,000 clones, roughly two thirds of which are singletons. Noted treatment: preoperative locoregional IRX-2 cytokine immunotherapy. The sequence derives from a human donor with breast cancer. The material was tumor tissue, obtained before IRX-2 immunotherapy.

CDR3 region: CASSLRGEGHTGELFF. CDR3 nucleotide sequence: TGCGCCAGCAGCTTAAGAGGGGAGGGACACACCGGGGAGCTGTTTTTT. This sequence joins TRBV5-1 and TRBJ2-2; 7 nucleotides match TRBD2. The CDR3 is made up of 16 amino acids. Germline V gene lookup returns CDR1 SGHRS and CDR2 YFSETQ. V shed 2 bases, J shed 3 bases, and the junction held 7 bases outside the gene matches.